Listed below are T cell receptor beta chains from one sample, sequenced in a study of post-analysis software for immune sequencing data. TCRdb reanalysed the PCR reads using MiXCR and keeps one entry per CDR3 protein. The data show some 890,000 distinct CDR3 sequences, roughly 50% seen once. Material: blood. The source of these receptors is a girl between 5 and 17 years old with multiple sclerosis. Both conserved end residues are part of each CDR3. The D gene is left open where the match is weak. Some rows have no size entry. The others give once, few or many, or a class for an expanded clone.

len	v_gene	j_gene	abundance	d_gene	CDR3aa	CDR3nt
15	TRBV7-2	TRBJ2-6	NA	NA	CASSSRSSGANVLTF	TGTGCCAGCAGCTCACGGAGCTCTGGGGCCAACGTCCTGACTTTC
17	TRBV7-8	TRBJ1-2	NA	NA	CASSFRDPGHPTGGYTF	TGTGCCAGCAGCTTCCGAGATCCGGGACACCCAACGGGGGGCTACACCTTC
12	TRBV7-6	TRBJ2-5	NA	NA	CASTTGFETQYF	TGTGCCAGCACCACAGGGTTCGAGACCCAGTACTTC
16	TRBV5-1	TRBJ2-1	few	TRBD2	CASSQPGLAGNNEQFF	TGCGCCAGCAGCCAACCCGGACTAGCGGGTAACAATGAGCAGTTCTTC
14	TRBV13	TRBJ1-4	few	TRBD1	CASSSDRAMGKLFF	TGTGCCAGCAGCTCCGACAGGGCCATGGGAAAACTGTTTTTT
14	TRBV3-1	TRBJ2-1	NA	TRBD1	CASNPGTGGNEQFF	TGTGCCAGCAACCCAGGGACAGGGGGCAATGAGCAGTTCTTC
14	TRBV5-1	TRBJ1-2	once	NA	CASSVGTAGRGYTF	TGCGCCAGCAGCGTGGGGACCGCCGGGCGGGGCTACACCTTC
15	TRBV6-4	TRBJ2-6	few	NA	CASSPLASGANVLTF	TGTGCCAGCAGTCCCTTAGCCTCAGGGGCCAACGTCCTGACTTTC
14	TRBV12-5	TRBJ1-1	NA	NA	CASGLGQGLTEAFF	TGTGCTAGTGGTTTGGGTCAAGGGCTCACTGAAGCTTTCTTT
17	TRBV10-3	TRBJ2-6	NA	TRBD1	CAISPGQHGSGANVLTF	TGTGCCATCAGTCCGGGACAGCATGGCTCTGGGGCCAACGTCCTAACTTTC
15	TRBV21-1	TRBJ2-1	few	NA	CASSKRGSSYNEQFF	TGTGCCAGCAGCAAGAGGGGGAGCTCCTACAATGAGCAGTTCTTC
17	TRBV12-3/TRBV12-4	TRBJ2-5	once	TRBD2	CASSLELADAYQETQYF	TGTGCCAGCAGTTTGGAACTAGCGGATGCGTACCAAGAGACCCAGTACTTC
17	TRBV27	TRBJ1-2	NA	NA	CASSPRGRGRGNYGYTF	TGTGCCAGCAGTCCCCGGGGCAGGGGCCGAGGAAACTATGGCTACACCTTC
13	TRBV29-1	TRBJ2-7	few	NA	CSVSGVLLYEQYF	TGCAGCGTTTCAGGGGTCCTTCTCTACGAGCAGTACTTC
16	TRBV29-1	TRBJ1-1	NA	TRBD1	CSVARGTTGGNLGAFF	TGCAGCGTTGCCCGAGGAACGACAGGGGGCAATTTGGGAGCTTTCTTT
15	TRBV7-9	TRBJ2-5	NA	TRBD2	CASSLLHGGQETQYF	TGTGCCAGCAGCTTATTGCACGGGGGGCAAGAGACCCAGTACTTC
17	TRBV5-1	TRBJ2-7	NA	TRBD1	CASSLWIGTGSSYEQYF	TGCGCCAGCAGCTTGTGGATTGGGACAGGGAGCTCCTACGAGCAGTACTTC
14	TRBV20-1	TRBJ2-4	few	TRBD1	CSASVRTGKDIQYF	TGCAGTGCTAGCGTCCGGACAGGGAAGGACATTCAGTACTTC
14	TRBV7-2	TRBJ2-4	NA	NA	CASSLAPEGNIQYF	TGTGCCAGCAGCTTAGCGCCAGAAGGAAACATTCAGTACTTC
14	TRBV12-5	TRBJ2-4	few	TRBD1	CASGIGTGENIQYF	TGTGCTAGTGGTATAGGGACAGGGGAAAACATTCAGTACTTC
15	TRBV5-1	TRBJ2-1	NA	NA	CASSLRTGKYNEQFF	TGCGCCAGCAGCTTACGGACGGGGAAATACAATGAGCAGTTCTTC
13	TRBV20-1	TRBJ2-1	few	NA	CSARQGFTNEQFF	TGCAGTGCTAGGCAGGGGTTTACGAATGAGCAGTTCTTC
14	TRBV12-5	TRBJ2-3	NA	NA	CATTGRNSTDTQYF	TGTGCTACGACTGGGAGGAATAGCACAGATACGCAGTATTTT
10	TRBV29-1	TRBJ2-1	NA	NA	CSVGLFEQFF	TGCAGCGTTGGGCTATTTGAGCAGTTCTTC
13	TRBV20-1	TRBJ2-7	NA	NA	CSARDESSYEQYF	TGCAGTGCTAGAGATGAGAGTTCCTACGAGCAGTACTTC
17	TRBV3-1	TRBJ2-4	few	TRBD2	CASSQDLRGLAGNIQYF	TGTGCCAGCAGCCAAGACCTTAGAGGACTAGCGGGAAACATTCAGTACTTC
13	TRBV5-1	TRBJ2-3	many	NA	CASSLAGTDTQYF	TGTGCCAGCAGCTTGGCAGGCACAGATACGCAGTATTTT
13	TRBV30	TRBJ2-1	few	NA	CASHPDGNNEQFF	TGTGCCTCACACCCTGACGGAAACAATGAGCAGTTCTTC
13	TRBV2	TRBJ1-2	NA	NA	CASSGVTTYGYTF	TGTGCCAGCAGTGGAGTGACAACATATGGCTACACCTTC
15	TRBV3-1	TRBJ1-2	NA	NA	CASSQDGRGAYGYTF	TGTGCCAGCAGCCAAGATGGGAGAGGGGCCTATGGCTACACCTTC
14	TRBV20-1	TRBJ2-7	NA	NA	CSATPGLNRYEQYF	TGCAGTGCCACCCCGGGACTCAATCGCTACGAGCAGTACTTC
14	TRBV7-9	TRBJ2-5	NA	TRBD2	CASIRGSFQETQYF	TGTGCCAGCATCCGCGGGAGCTTTCAAGAGACCCAGTACTTC
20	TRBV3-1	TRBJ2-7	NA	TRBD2	CASSSPLPGLASKGSYEQYF	TGTGCCAGCAGCTCACCCTTACCGGGACTAGCGTCGAAGGGGTCCTACGAGCAGTACTTC
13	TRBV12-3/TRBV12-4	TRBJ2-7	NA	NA	CASCGAGPHEQYF	TGTGCCAGTTGCGGGGCAGGGCCCCACGAGCAGTACTTC
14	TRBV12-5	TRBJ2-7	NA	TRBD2	CASGWGGSSYEQYF	TGTGCTAGTGGCTGGGGGGGGAGCTCCTACGAGCAGTACTTC
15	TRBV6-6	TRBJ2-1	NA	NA	CASSYFQVRDNEQFF	TGTGCCAGCAGCTACTTTCAGGTGAGGGACAATGAGCAGTTCTTC
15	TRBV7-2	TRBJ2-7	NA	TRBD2	CASSSTRTSAYEQYF	TGTGCCAGCAGCTCGACTCGGACTAGCGCCTACGAGCAGTACTTC
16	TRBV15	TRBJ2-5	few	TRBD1	CATSRDPAGGQETQYF	TGTGCCACCAGCAGAGATCCGGCAGGGGGACAAGAGACCCAGTACTTC
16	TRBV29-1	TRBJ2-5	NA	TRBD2	CSVRRGLALYQETQYF	TGCAGCGTACGACGGGGACTAGCGCTGTACCAAGAGACCCAGTACTTC
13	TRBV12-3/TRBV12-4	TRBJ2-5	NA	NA	CASSFGRQETQYF	TGTGCCAGCAGTTTTGGTCGTCAAGAGACCCAGTACTTC
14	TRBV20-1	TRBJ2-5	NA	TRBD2	CSASLAGGQETQYF	TGCAGTGCTAGCCTAGCGGGGGGGCAAGAGACCCAGTACTTC
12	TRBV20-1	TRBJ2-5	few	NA	CSAPGGGLGQYF	TGCAGTGCACCCGGTGGAGGGTTGGGGCAGTACTTC